Detailed here is one TCR beta chain. V trimming: 6 bases; J trimming: 2 bases; junction bases outside the gene matches: 9. This CDR3 is 16 amino acids long. Germline V gene sequence: CDR1 ENHRY, CDR2 SYGVKD. The data were taken from a study of blood T cell repertoires in COVID-19. The protocol was immunoSEQ multiplex PCR, while the TCRdb copy is restricted to in-frame clones and leaves out a portion. The table lists a few hundred thousand clones, 85% to 90% of them singletons. The sequence was collected from a human donor in a cohort sampled during active COVID-19. Sequenced: peripheral blood. The chain is built from TRBV10-3 and TRBJ1-3, with 8 bases lining up with TRBD1. The CDR3 loop is CAISQTGESAGNTIYF. CDR3 coding DNA: TGTGCCATCAGCCAGACAGGGGAATCAGCTGGAAACACCATATATTTT.